This T cell receptor (beta chain) was recovered during a study of T cell changes during pregnancy in multiple sclerosis. TCRdb keeps only in-frame clones here, not all; method: immunoSEQ multiplex PCR. The table has about 27,000 clones, 89% seen once. The specimen comprised CD8+ T cells from peripheral blood mononuclear cells, sampled in the second trimester of pregnancy. The TCR was taken from a female donor with multiple sclerosis, enrolled in a pregnancy study.

In nucleotides, the CDR3 is TGCGCCAGCAGCTTGGCCAACAGACAAGAGACCCAGTACTTC. Encoded protein: CASSLANRQETQYF. The chain couples TRBV5-1 to TRBJ2-5; D gene uncertain. CDR3 length equals 14 residues. V dropped 0 bases and J dropped 2 bases, with 8 bases sitting between them. Germline assignment: CDR1 SGHRS and CDR2 YFSETQ.